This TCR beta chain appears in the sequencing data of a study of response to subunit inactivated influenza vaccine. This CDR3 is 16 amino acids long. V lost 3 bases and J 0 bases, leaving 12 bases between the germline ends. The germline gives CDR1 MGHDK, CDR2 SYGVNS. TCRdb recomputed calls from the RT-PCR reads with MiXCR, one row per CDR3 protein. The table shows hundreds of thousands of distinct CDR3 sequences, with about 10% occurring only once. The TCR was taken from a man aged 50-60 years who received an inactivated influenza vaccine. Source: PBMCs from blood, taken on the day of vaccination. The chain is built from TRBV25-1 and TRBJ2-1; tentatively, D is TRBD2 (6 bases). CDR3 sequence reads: CASSEPGVSSYNEQFF. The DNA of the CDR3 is TGTGCCAGCAGTGAGCCGGGGGTAAGCTCCTACAATGAGCAGTTCTTC.